The 8 T cell receptor beta chains below come from one sample, sequenced in a study of T cell repertoires in cytomegalovirus infection. TCRdb ran MiXCR on the reads and lists one entry per CDR3 protein. Here the sample spans roughly 120,000 distinct CDR3 sequences, around 29% being singletons. No antigen has been assigned to these receptors. Sequences were derived from CD8+ T cells from cultured PBMCs, sampled from culture after CMV antigen stimulation. Source of these receptors: a human donor in good health (CMV status not recorded). Some clones in this sample may be carry-over from other donors' samples.

J is TRBJ2-7 and V is TRBV4-2; D perhaps matches TRBD2 (6 bases). The germline V and J ends were trimmed by 8 bases and 2 bases, with 13 bases remaining between them. Per the germline V gene, CDR1 is LGHNA and CDR2 is YNFKEQ. The CDR3 has 13 residues. CDR3: CASGETGAYEQYF. DNA of the CDR3: TGTGCCAGCGGTGAGACGGGAGCCTACGAGCAGTACTTC.

This clonotype was seen a handful of times. This chain joins TRBV27 and TRBJ1-4; 9 nucleotides agree with TRBD1. With V trimmed by 0 bases and J by 7 bases, 9 bases remained unmatched. This CDR3 is 17 amino acids long. CDR1 is MNHEY, CDR2 SMNVEV, per germline (reference sequence). The CDR3 reads CASSLSLLGQGFEKLFF. In DNA, the CDR3 is TGTGCCAGCAGTTTATCGCTTCTGGGACAGGGTTTTGAAAAACTGTTTTTT.

The chain carries TRBV6-6 and TRBJ2-1; D may be TRBD2 (5 bases). Looked up from germline, CDR1 is MNHNY and CDR2 is SVGAGI (reference sequence). The CDR3 consists of 17 residues. V was shortened by 6 bases and J by 0 bases, with 18 bases between the two germline ends. The DNA for the CDR3 is TGTGCCAGCAGCAGAACCTGGGAAGGGAGCTCCTACAATGAGCAGTTCTTC. This gives the protein CASSRTWEGSSYNEQFF.

The rearrangement joins TRBV6-1 to TRBJ2-1; D may be TRBD2 (6 bases). V gave up 1 base and J gave up 4 bases, with 11 bases separating them. CDR3 length equals 15 residues. Germline V gene data show CDR1 as MNHNS and CDR2 as SASEGT. CDR3 DNA sequence: TGTGCCAGCAGTGAAGTGGCGGGAACTTACAATGAGCAGTTCTTC. Residues: CASSEVAGTYNEQFF.

The chain uses TRBV7-8 and TRBJ2-1; no definite D call. This CDR3 spans 13 amino acids. The germline gives CDR1 SGHVS, CDR2 FQNEAQ. The V gene lost 3 bases and the J gene lost 7 bases, with 10 bases spanning the gap. This chain's CDR3 is CASSFGSPNEQFF. The CDR3, as DNA: TGTGCCAGCAGCTTCGGTAGCCCGAATGAGCAGTTCTTC.

The sample holds many counts of this clonotype. CDR3 in amino acids: CATSLGTLLYNEQFF. In DNA, the CDR3 is TGTGCCACCTCCCTTGGGACACTACTCTACAATGAGCAGTTCTTC. The chain joins TRBV6-6 to TRBJ2-1; D might be TRBD1 (6 bases). Germline V gene lookup returns CDR1 MNHNY and CDR2 SVGAGI (reference sequence). Trimming cost V 10 bases and J 3 bases, with 19 bases left between them. This CDR3 comprises 15 residues.

This clonotype appeared many times. J is TRBJ2-4 and V is TRBV7-2, with TRBD1 matching 7 bases. V was pared by 4 bases and J by 1 base, with 7 bases of the junction left unmatched. Germline assignment: CDR1 SGHTA and CDR2 FQGNSA. This CDR3 comprises 16 residues. The CDR3 nucleotides are TGTGCCAGCAGCTCGGACAGGCCGGGGGCCAAAAACATTCAGTACTTC. Translating it yields CASSSDRPGAKNIQYF.

The chain uses TRBV7-6 and TRBJ1-2, with D unclear. CDR3 size: 13 residues. Germline V gene lookup returns CDR1 SGHVS and CDR2 FNYEAQ. V was clipped by 5 bases and J by 4 bases, with 11 bases between them. CDR3 in amino acids: CASSPGGVYGYTF. DNA of the CDR3: TGTGCCAGCAGCCCCGGTGGGGTCTATGGCTACACCTTC.